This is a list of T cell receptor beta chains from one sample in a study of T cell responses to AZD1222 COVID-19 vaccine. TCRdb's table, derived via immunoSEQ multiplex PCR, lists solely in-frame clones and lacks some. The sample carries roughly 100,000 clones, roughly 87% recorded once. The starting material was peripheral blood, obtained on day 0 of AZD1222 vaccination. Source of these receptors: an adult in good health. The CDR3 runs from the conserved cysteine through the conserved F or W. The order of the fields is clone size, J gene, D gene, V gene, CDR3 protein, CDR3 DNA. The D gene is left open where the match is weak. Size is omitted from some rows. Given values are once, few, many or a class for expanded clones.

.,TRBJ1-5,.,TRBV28,CASSLMALGPGNQPQHF,TGTGCCAGCAGTTTAATGGCCCTAGGCCCTGGCAATCAGCCCCAGCATTTT
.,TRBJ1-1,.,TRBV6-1,CASSEAGPNTEAFF,TGTGCCAGCAGTGAGGCAGGGCCGAACACTGAAGCTTTCTTT
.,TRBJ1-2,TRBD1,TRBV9,CASSVGQGTYGYTF,TGTGCCAGCAGCGTCGGACAGGGGACCTATGGCTACACCTTC
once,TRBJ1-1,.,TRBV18,CASSPAGRNTEAFF,TGTGCCAGCTCACCGGCGGGGCGGAACACTGAAGCTTTCTTT
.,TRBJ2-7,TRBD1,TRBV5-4,CASSYRGGYEQYF,TGTGCCAGCAGCTACAGGGGTGGTTACGAGCAGTACTTC
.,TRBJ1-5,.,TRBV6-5,CASSSTGSQPQHF,TGTGCCAGCAGTTCAACAGGGAGCCAGCCCCAGCATTTT
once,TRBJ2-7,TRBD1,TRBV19,CASSIRDSSYEQYF,TGTGCCAGTAGTATCCGGGACAGCTCCTACGAGCAGTACTTC
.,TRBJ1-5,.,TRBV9,CASSVGQGDQPQHF,TGTGCCAGCAGCGTAGGGCAGGGAGATCAGCCCCAGCATTTT
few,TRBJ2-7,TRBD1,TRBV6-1,CASSESDRGEQYF,TGTGCCAGCAGTGAATCGGACAGGGGCGAGCAGTACTTC
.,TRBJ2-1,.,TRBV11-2,CASSALRGATNEQFF,TGTGCCAGCAGCGCACTCAGGGGGGCGACGAATGAGCAGTTCTTC
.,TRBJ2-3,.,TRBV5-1,CASSLARGGDTQYF,TGCGCCAGCAGCTTGGCGCGGGGAGGAGATACGCAGTATTTT
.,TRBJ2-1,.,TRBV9,CASSSTGEYNEQFF,TGTGCCAGCAGCTCGACAGGCGAATACAATGAGCAGTTCTTC
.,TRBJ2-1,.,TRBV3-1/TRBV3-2,CASSPAAGLDEQFF,TGTGCCAGCAGCCCCGCAGCGGGCTTGGATGAGCAGTTCTTC
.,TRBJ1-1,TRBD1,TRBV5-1,CASRPPWGQLSTEAFF,TGCGCCAGCAGACCACCATGGGGACAGTTGAGCACTGAAGCTTTCTTT
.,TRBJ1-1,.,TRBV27,CASSLPSRVAFF,TGTGCCAGCAGCCTACCCTCTAGAGTGGCTTTCTTT
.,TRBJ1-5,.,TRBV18,CASSSNRAYSNQPQHF,TGTGCCAGCTCATCAAACAGGGCCTATAGCAATCAGCCCCAGCATTTT
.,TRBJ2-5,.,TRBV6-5,CASTQSGGTSETQYF,TGTGCCAGCACCCAATCCGGGGGAACCTCAGAGACCCAGTACTTC
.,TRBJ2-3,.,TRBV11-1,CASSLGTDTDTQYF,TGTGCCAGCAGCTTAGGGACAGACACAGATACGCAGTATTTT
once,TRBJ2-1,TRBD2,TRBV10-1,CASSDSGGRNEQFF,TGCGCCAGCAGTGATAGCGGGGGGCGGAATGAGCAGTTCTTC
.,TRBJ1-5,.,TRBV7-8,CASSLVGPGQGPQHF,TGTGCCAGCAGCTTAGTTGGGCCAGGGCAGGGGCCCCAGCATTTT
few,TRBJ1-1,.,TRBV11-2,CASSLTTGTANEAFF,TGTGCCAGCAGCTTGACTACCGGGACGGCTAATGAAGCTTTCTTT
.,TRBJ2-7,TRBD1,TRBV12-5,CASGKTGTDFYEQYF,TGTGCTAGTGGGAAGACCGGGACAGATTTCTACGAGCAGTACTTC
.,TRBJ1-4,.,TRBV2,CASSEDFRRDGEKLFF,TGTGCCAGCAGTGAAGATTTTCGGCGGGACGGGGAAAAACTGTTTTTT
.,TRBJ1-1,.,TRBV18,CASSPPSNTEAFF,TGTGCCAGCTCACCACCATCGAACACTGAAGCTTTCTTT
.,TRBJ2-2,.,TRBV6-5,CASSHGEVGELFF,TGTGCCAGCAGCCACGGGGAAGTCGGGGAGCTGTTTTTT
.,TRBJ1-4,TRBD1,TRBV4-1,CASSHLTGVYEKLFF,TGCGCCAGCAGCCACCTGACAGGGGTGTATGAAAAACTGTTTTTT
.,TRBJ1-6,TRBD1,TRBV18,CASSQDRVLGNSPLHF,TGTGCCAGCTCACAAGACAGGGTGCTGGGGAATTCACCCCTCCACTTT
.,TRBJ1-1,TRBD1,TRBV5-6,CASSGGTGKVNTEAFF,TGTGCCAGCAGCGGAGGGACAGGGAAGGTGAACACTGAAGCTTTCTTT
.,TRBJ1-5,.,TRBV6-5,CASRKQGLGNQPQHF,TGTGCCAGCAGGAAACAGGGTTTAGGGAATCAGCCCCAGCATTTT
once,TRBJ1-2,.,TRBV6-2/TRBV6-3,CASSARKNYGYTF,TGTGCCAGCAGTGCAAGGAAGAACTATGGCTACACCTTC
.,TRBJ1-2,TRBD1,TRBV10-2,CASKGQGGSPFNYGYTF,TGCGCCAGCAAGGGACAGGGGGGCTCCCCTTTTAACTATGGCTACACCTTC
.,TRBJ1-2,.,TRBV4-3,CASSPSGTFNYGYTF,TGCGCCAGCAGCCCATCAGGAACATTTAACTATGGCTACACCTTC
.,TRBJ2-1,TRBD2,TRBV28,CASSLTSGRYNEQFF,TGTGCCAGCAGTCTGACTAGCGGGAGATACAATGAGCAGTTCTTC
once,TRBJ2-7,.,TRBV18,CASSPPAGTYEQYF,TGTGCCAGCTCACCACCGGCAGGGACCTACGAGCAGTACTTC
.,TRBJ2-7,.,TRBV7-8,CASSTQGSVPYEQYF,TGTGCCAGCAGCACCCAGGGGTCCGTACCCTACGAGCAGTACTTC
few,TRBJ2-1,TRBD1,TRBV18,CASSPQDRGATMKQFF,TGTGCCAGCTCACCACAAGACAGGGGGGCTACAATGAAGCAGTTCTTC
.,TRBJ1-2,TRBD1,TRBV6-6,CASSTGQDNGYTF,TGTGCCAGCAGTACGGGACAGGATAATGGCTACACCTTC
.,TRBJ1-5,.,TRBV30,CAWSVGPSNQPQHF,TGTGCCTGGAGTGTAGGGCCAAGCAATCAGCCCCAGCATTTT
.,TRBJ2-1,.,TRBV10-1,CATAGQLNNEQFF,TGCGCCACCGCCGGACAGCTGAACAATGAGCAGTTCTTC
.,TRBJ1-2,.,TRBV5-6,CASSGLSGVVYGYTF,TGTGCCAGCAGCGGCCTCTCGGGGGTGGTTTATGGCTACACCTTC
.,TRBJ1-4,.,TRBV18,CASSPDSRFSEKLFF,TGTGCCAGCTCACCGGACAGTAGGTTTAGTGAAAAACTGTTTTTT
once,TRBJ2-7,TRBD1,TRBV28,CASSPTGEAYEQYF,TGTGCCAGCAGTCCGACAGGGGAGGCCTACGAGCAGTACTTC
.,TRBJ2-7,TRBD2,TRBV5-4,CASSTGGPYEQYF,TGTGCCAGCAGCACGGGGGGGCCCTACGAGCAGTACTTC
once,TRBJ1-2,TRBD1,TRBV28,CANPPTTGENYGYTF,TGTGCCAACCCTCCAACGACAGGGGAGAACTATGGCTACACCTTC
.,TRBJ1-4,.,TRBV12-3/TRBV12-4,CASSLGEKLFF,TGTGCCAGCAGTTTAGGGGAAAAACTGTTTTTT
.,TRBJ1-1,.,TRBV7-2,CASSPQTGTEAFF,TGTGCCAGCAGCCCACAGACGGGGACTGAAGCTTTCTTT
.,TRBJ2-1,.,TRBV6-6,CASSYRFDSHNEQFF,TGTGCCAGCAGTTACCGGTTCGACTCCCACAATGAGCAGTTCTTC
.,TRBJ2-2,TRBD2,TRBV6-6,CASSPRAGGGATGELFF,TGTGCCAGCAGTCCCCGGGCGGGAGGGGGCGCGACCGGGGAGCTGTTTTTT
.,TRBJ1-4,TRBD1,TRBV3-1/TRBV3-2,CVSSRQTPGTATNEKLFF,TGTGTCAGCAGCCGACAGACCCCCGGGACAGCAACTAATGAAAAACTGTTTTTT
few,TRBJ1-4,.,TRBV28,CASSSVTGANEKLFF,TGTGCCAGCAGTTCCGTGACGGGGGCTAATGAAAAACTGTTTTTT
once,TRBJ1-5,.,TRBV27,CASRVGEGNQPQHF,TGTGCCAGCAGAGTAGGAGAGGGCAATCAGCCCCAGCATTTT
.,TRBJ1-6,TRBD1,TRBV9,CASSADHRGSIGNSPLHF,TGTGCCAGCAGCGCCGACCACAGGGGGAGTATTGGGAATTCACCCCTCCACTTT